A selection of T cell receptor beta chains follows, all from one sample in a study of cytomegalovirus exposure and HLA in healthy donors. Here immunoSEQ multiplex PCR was the method, and the copy in TCRdb shows in-frame clones only, minus some. The sample lists tens of thousands of clones; 78% were seen once. Sequenced material: PBMCs. The receptors stem from a male donor in good health and CMV-seropositive. Each CDR3 is given with its conserved first and last residue. A D gene is named only where the DNA matches it firmly. Size tells how often a clone was seen (once, few, many) or the class of an expanded clone, and some rows leave it out.

d_call	v_call	clone_size	j_call	cdr3_aa	cdr3_nt
TRBD1	TRBV28	.	TRBJ1-2	CASSSGTGVNYGYTF	TGTGCCAGCAGTTCCGGGACAGGAGTTAACTATGGCTACACCTTC
.	TRBV18	.	TRBJ1-3	CASSTNRLSGNTIYF	TGTGCCAGCTCAACCAACAGGCTCTCTGGAAACACCATATATTTT
.	TRBV6-5	.	TRBJ1-1	CASSYSSWTVSEAFF	TGTGCCAGCAGTTACTCGAGTTGGACAGTATCTGAAGCTTTCTTT
.	TRBV7-9	.	TRBJ1-1	CASSSLRGGASRSLGFF	TGTGCCAGCAGCTCCCTTAGGGGGGGGGCTAGCAGATCATTGGGTTTCTTT
.	TRBV29-1	few	TRBJ2-5	CSVPHGGDQETQYF	TGCAGCGTCCCCCATGGCGGGGACCAAGAGACCCAGTACTTC
TRBD1	TRBV28	.	TRBJ2-1	CASRTGGVHEQFF	TGTGCCAGCAGGACAGGGGGGGTGCATGAGCAGTTCTTC
.	TRBV11-2	.	TRBJ2-5	CASTAPSGTKEFQETQYF	TGTGCCAGCACCGCTCCGAGCGGAACGAAGGAGTTCCAGGAGACCCAGTACTTC
.	TRBV6-5	.	TRBJ1-1	CASSRRGTEAFF	TGTGCCAGCAGTCGGCGGGGGACTGAAGCTTTCTTT
TRBD1	TRBV6-6	.	TRBJ1-1	CASSYPGTGGTEAFF	TGTGCCAGCAGTTACCCGGGGACAGGGGGGACTGAAGCTTTCTTT
.	TRBV27	.	TRBJ1-1	CASSSGILFTEAFF	TGTGCCAGCAGTTCGGGGATTCTCTTCACTGAAGCTTTCTTT
TRBD1	TRBV5-5	.	TRBJ1-4	CASSLGPGQSGEKLFF	TGTGCCAGCAGCTTGGGACCGGGACAGTCGGGGGAAAAACTGTTTTTT
TRBD1	TRBV2	.	TRBJ1-2	CASTRGTEYTNYGYTF	TGTGCCAGCACCCGCGGGACAGAATACACTAACTATGGCTACACCTTC
.	TRBV6-4	.	TRBJ2-3	CASSDTRADTQYF	TGTGCCAGCAGTGATACGAGGGCAGATACGCAGTATTTT
.	TRBV15	.	TRBJ2-2	CATSHIGTSREAGELFF	TGTGCCACCAGCCACATTGGGACTTCGAGGGAGGCCGGGGAGCTGTTTTTT
.	TRBV5-1	.	TRBJ2-7	CASSPVGPTYEQYF	TGCGCCAGCAGTCCGGTGGGCCCAACCTACGAGCAGTACTTC
TRBD2	TRBV6-1	.	TRBJ2-1	CARGLAYNEQFF	TGTGCCAGAGGACTAGCCTACAATGAGCAGTTCTTC
.	TRBV6-5	once	TRBJ1-6	CASSFETGESPLHF	TGTGCCAGCAGTTTCGAGACAGGTGAATCACCCCTCCACTTT
.	TRBV2	.	TRBJ2-7	CASGRDTYEQYF	TGTGCCAGCGGACGGGACACCTACGAGCAGTACTTC
TRBD1	TRBV13	.	TRBJ2-1	CASSPRRQGIDNEQFF	TGTGCCAGCAGCCCCCGTAGACAGGGCATTGACAATGAGCAGTTCTTC
.	TRBV27	once	TRBJ1-1	CASSFGADSEAFF	TGTGCCAGCAGTTTTGGGGCGGACAGTGAAGCTTTCTTT
.	TRBV27	.	TRBJ1-5	CASSSGDSNQPQHF	TGTGCCAGCAGTTCGGGAGACAGCAATCAGCCCCAGCATTTT
.	TRBV29-1	.	TRBJ1-3	CSVGQSSGNTIYF	TGCAGCGTGGGACAAAGCTCTGGAAACACCATATATTTT
.	TRBV4-1	few	TRBJ1-5	CASSQDRGQPQHF	TGCGCCAGCAGCCAAGATCGGGGTCAGCCCCAGCATTTT
.	TRBV11-3	.	TRBJ2-1	CASSLGAANEQFF	TGTGCCAGCAGCTTAGGAGCGGCAAATGAGCAGTTCTTC
TRBD1	TRBV5-4	.	TRBJ2-1	CASSSRTGRNEQFF	TGTGCCAGCAGCTCAAGGACAGGGAGAAATGAGCAGTTCTTC
.	TRBV5-1	.	TRBJ2-7	CASSLYQGDSYEQYF	TGCGCCAGCAGCTTGTACCAGGGCGACTCCTACGAGCAGTACTTC
.	TRBV7-9	.	TRBJ2-7	CASSTGLFYEQYF	TGTGCCAGCAGCACGGGACTCTTTTACGAGCAGTACTTC
TRBD2	TRBV12-5	.	TRBJ2-1	CASGSLRGGSSGRAIADEQFF	TGTGCTAGTGGTTCCCTAAGGGGGGGGAGTAGCGGGAGGGCCATCGCAGATGAGCAGTTCTTC
.	TRBV6-6	.	TRBJ2-3	CASSPQGNPTDTQYF	TGTGCCAGCAGTCCCCAGGGGAACCCCACAGATACGCAGTATTTT
TRBD2	TRBV9	.	TRBJ2-5	CASSVGGTTQETQYF	TGTGCCAGCAGCGTGGGGGGGACTACACAAGAGACCCAGTACTTC
.	TRBV5-4	.	TRBJ2-2	CASGGAGDTGELFF	TGTGCCAGCGGGGGGGCAGGAGACACCGGGGAGCTGTTTTTT
TRBD1	TRBV5-4	.	TRBJ1-4	CASSPGQGSNEKLFF	TGTGCCAGCAGCCCCGGACAGGGCTCTAATGAAAAACTGTTTTTT
.	TRBV6-5	.	TRBJ1-6	CAGRTTGDYSPLHF	TGTGCCGGCAGAACGACAGGTGATTATTCACCCCTCCACTTT
TRBD1	TRBV19	once	TRBJ2-3	CASSILGQGVDTQYF	TGTGCCAGTAGTATTCTCGGACAGGGGGTAGATACGCAGTATTTT
.	TRBV28	.	TRBJ2-7	CASSILEYEQYF	TGTGCCAGCAGTATCCTCGAGTACGAGCAGTACTTC